The rows below give T cell receptor beta chains drawn from one sample of a study of blood T cell repertoires in COVID-19. The repertoire was sequenced with immunoSEQ multiplex PCR; TCRdb's copy has only in-frame clones and lacks some. The sample has about 170,000 clones, 86% seen once; the top ten hold 7% to 7.5%. Sequenced material: peripheral blood. The receptor set was obtained from a woman of 80 years or more in a cohort sampled during active or convalescent COVID-19. Both conserved end residues are part of each CDR3. D genes are given only for firm matches. Clone size, where shown, is once, few, many, or a class for clones that have expanded.

j_gene: TRBJ1-6; d_gene: TRBD1; abundance: NA; v_gene: TRBV20-1; CDR3aa: CSASSGQGNSPLHF; CDR3nt: TGCAGTGCTAGTTCGGGACAGGGTAATTCACCCCTCCACTTT
j_gene: TRBJ1-1; d_gene: NA; abundance: few; v_gene: TRBV27; CDR3aa: CASSLGAGFRPEAFF; CDR3nt: TGTGCCAGCAGTTTAGGGGCCGGATTCCGACCTGAGGCTTTCTTT
j_gene: TRBJ2-5; d_gene: NA; abundance: once; v_gene: TRBV7-2; CDR3aa: CASSSGGQETQYF; CDR3nt: TGTGCCAGCAGCTCAGGAGGTCAAGAGACCCAGTACTTC
j_gene: TRBJ1-3; d_gene: TRBD1; abundance: NA; v_gene: TRBV24-1; CDR3aa: CATSDLTQGRTGNTIYF; CDR3nt: TGTGCCACCAGTGATTTGACACAGGGGCGAACTGGAAACACCATATATTTT
j_gene: TRBJ1-1; d_gene: NA; abundance: few; v_gene: TRBV6-1; CDR3aa: CASSEGQDTEAFF; CDR3nt: TGTGCCAGCAGTGAAGGACAGGACACTGAAGCTTTCTTT
j_gene: TRBJ1-4; d_gene: TRBD1; abundance: NA; v_gene: TRBV7-2; CDR3aa: CASSLVGQVNEKLFF; CDR3nt: TGTGCCAGCAGCTTAGTAGGACAGGTTAATGAAAAACTGTTTTTT
j_gene: TRBJ2-7; d_gene: TRBD2; abundance: NA; v_gene: TRBV29-1; CDR3aa: CSVQKRLASHEQYF; CDR3nt: TGCAGCGTTCAGAAACGACTAGCGAGCCACGAGCAGTACTTC
j_gene: TRBJ2-2; d_gene: TRBD2; abundance: once; v_gene: TRBV18; CDR3aa: CASSPIASGGANTGELFF; CDR3nt: TGTGCCAGCTCACCGATCGCCAGCGGGGGGGCGAACACCGGGGAGCTGTTTTTT
j_gene: TRBJ1-2; d_gene: NA; abundance: NA; v_gene: TRBV19; CDR3aa: CASSMSQGNNYGYTF; CDR3nt: TGTGCCAGTAGTATGTCACAGGGCAACAACTATGGCTACACCTTC
j_gene: TRBJ2-2; d_gene: NA; abundance: NA; v_gene: TRBV14; CDR3aa: CASSHPIGGTGELFF; CDR3nt: TGTGCCAGCAGCCACCCCATAGGGGGAACCGGGGAGCTGTTTTTT
j_gene: TRBJ1-5; d_gene: NA; abundance: NA; v_gene: TRBV6-5; CDR3aa: CASCQQINQPQHF; CDR3nt: TGTGCCAGCTGTCAACAGATCAATCAGCCCCAGCATTTT
j_gene: TRBJ1-4; d_gene: NA; abundance: NA; v_gene: TRBV19; CDR3aa: CASTNRMTNEKLFF; CDR3nt: TGTGCCAGTACAAACAGGATGACTAATGAAAAACTGTTTTTT
j_gene: TRBJ1-1; d_gene: NA; abundance: NA; v_gene: TRBV11-3; CDR3aa: CASSLEVPQGSTEAFF; CDR3nt: TGTGCCAGCAGCTTAGAGGTACCCCAGGGGAGCACTGAAGCTTTCTTT
j_gene: TRBJ1-5; d_gene: NA; abundance: NA; v_gene: TRBV5-6; CDR3aa: CASSLGRNIYSNQPQHF; CDR3nt: TGTGCCAGCAGCTTGGGCAGGAACATTTATAGCAATCAGCCCCAGCATTTT
j_gene: TRBJ1-2; d_gene: NA; abundance: NA; v_gene: TRBV10-3; CDR3aa: CAISESMGGSYGYTF; CDR3nt: TGTGCCATCAGTGAGTCGATGGGGGGAAGCTATGGCTACACCTTC
j_gene: TRBJ2-5; d_gene: NA; abundance: NA; v_gene: TRBV5-1; CDR3aa: CASSLRSGQETQYF; CDR3nt: TGCGCCAGCAGCTTGAGGTCAGGTCAAGAGACCCAGTACTTC
j_gene: TRBJ2-3; d_gene: NA; abundance: NA; v_gene: TRBV3-1/TRBV3-2; CDR3aa: CASSQDVTADTQYF; CDR3nt: TGTGCCAGCAGCCAAGATGTCACAGCCGATACGCAGTATTTT
j_gene: TRBJ2-5; d_gene: TRBD1; abundance: NA; v_gene: TRBV5-1; CDR3aa: CASSLQGTEQETQYF; CDR3nt: TGCGCCAGCAGCCTACAGGGGACGGAACAAGAGACCCAGTACTTC
j_gene: TRBJ1-2; d_gene: NA; abundance: NA; v_gene: TRBV12-3/TRBV12-4; CDR3aa: CASSLYSGYTF; CDR3nt: TGTGCCAGCAGTTTATATAGTGGCTACACCTTC
j_gene: TRBJ2-6; d_gene: NA; abundance: NA; v_gene: TRBV3-1/TRBV3-2; CDR3aa: CASSQEGDAGANVLTF; CDR3nt: TGTGCCAGCAGCCAAGAAGGGGATGCTGGGGCCAACGTCCTGACTTTC
j_gene: TRBJ2-5; d_gene: NA; abundance: NA; v_gene: TRBV7-2; CDR3aa: CASSLSPQETQYF; CDR3nt: TGTGCCAGCAGCTTGAGCCCCCAAGAGACCCAGTACTTC
j_gene: TRBJ1-1; d_gene: TRBD1; abundance: NA; v_gene: TRBV3-1/TRBV3-2; CDR3aa: CASSQERQGGLDTEAFF; CDR3nt: TGTGCCAGCAGCCAGGAGAGACAGGGGGGTTTGGACACTGAAGCTTTCTTT
j_gene: TRBJ2-2; d_gene: TRBD1; abundance: NA; v_gene: TRBV28; CDR3aa: CASSSTGGAGTGELFF; CDR3nt: TGTGCCAGCAGTTCGACAGGGGGCGCGGGCACCGGGGAGCTGTTTTTT
j_gene: TRBJ1-4; d_gene: NA; abundance: NA; v_gene: TRBV9; CDR3aa: CASSAWSTRGEKLFF; CDR3nt: TGTGCCAGCAGCGCGTGGTCTACCAGGGGTGAAAAACTGTTTTTT
j_gene: TRBJ1-5; d_gene: TRBD1; abundance: NA; v_gene: TRBV5-4; CDR3aa: CASSLTGVNLYQPQHF; CDR3nt: TGTGCCAGCAGCTTGACAGGGGTAAACCTGTATCAGCCCCAGCATTTT
j_gene: TRBJ2-7; d_gene: NA; abundance: NA; v_gene: TRBV7-8; CDR3aa: CASSLDSWQYF; CDR3nt: TGTGCCAGCAGCTTAGATAGTTGGCAGTACTTC
j_gene: TRBJ2-2; d_gene: NA; abundance: NA; v_gene: TRBV6-6; CDR3aa: CASSYDSSSPTGELFF; CDR3nt: TGTGCCAGCAGTTACGATAGTAGTAGTCCCACCGGGGAGCTGTTTTTT
j_gene: TRBJ2-5; d_gene: TRBD1; abundance: once; v_gene: TRBV6-6; CDR3aa: CASSFEGARETQYF; CDR3nt: TGTGCCAGCAGCTTTGAGGGGGCTAGGGAGACCCAGTACTTC
j_gene: TRBJ2-1; d_gene: TRBD2; abundance: NA; v_gene: TRBV3-1/TRBV3-2; CDR3aa: CASREGSGIWTEQFF; CDR3nt: TGTGCCAGCAGGGAAGGTAGCGGGATATGGACTGAGCAGTTCTTC
j_gene: TRBJ2-3; d_gene: TRBD2; abundance: NA; v_gene: TRBV6-2/TRBV6-3; CDR3aa: CASSYYGLAGLTDTQYF; CDR3nt: TGTGCCAGCAGTTACTACGGACTAGCGGGGCTCACAGATACGCAGTATTTT
j_gene: TRBJ1-2; d_gene: NA; abundance: NA; v_gene: TRBV12-3/TRBV12-4; CDR3aa: CASSLDRGWGYTF; CDR3nt: TGTGCCAGCAGTTTAGATCGGGGGTGGGGCTACACCTTC
j_gene: TRBJ1-5; d_gene: NA; abundance: few; v_gene: TRBV19; CDR3aa: CASSMGQGGDQPQHF; CDR3nt: TGTGCCAGTAGTATGGGTCAGGGAGGCGATCAGCCCCAGCATTTT
j_gene: TRBJ1-2; d_gene: TRBD1; abundance: few; v_gene: TRBV27; CDR3aa: CASSGTGYYGYTF; CDR3nt: TGTGCCAGTTCCGGGACAGGGTACTATGGCTACACCTTC
j_gene: TRBJ1-2; d_gene: NA; abundance: NA; v_gene: TRBV5-1; CDR3aa: CASSLDRGYTF; CDR3nt: TGCGCCAGCAGCTTGGACCGGGGCTACACCTTC
j_gene: TRBJ2-1; d_gene: NA; abundance: NA; v_gene: TRBV3-1/TRBV3-2; CDR3aa: CASSQPSTGGNEQFF; CDR3nt: TGTGCCAGCAGCCAACCGTCAACAGGTGGGAATGAGCAGTTCTTC
j_gene: TRBJ1-5; d_gene: TRBD1; abundance: once; v_gene: TRBV28; CDR3aa: CASSPGTGDNQPQHF; CDR3nt: TGTGCCAGCAGTCCCGGGACAGGGGACAATCAGCCCCAGCATTTT
j_gene: TRBJ2-1; d_gene: NA; abundance: NA; v_gene: TRBV6-2/TRBV6-3; CDR3aa: CASSYGFFDQGVNEQFF; CDR3nt: TGTGCCAGCAGTTACGGGTTTTTTGATCAGGGCGTCAATGAGCAGTTCTTC
j_gene: TRBJ2-1; d_gene: TRBD2; abundance: NA; v_gene: TRBV2; CDR3aa: CASRPRTSGSNEQFF; CDR3nt: TGTGCCAGCAGACCCCGGACTAGCGGGAGCAATGAGCAGTTCTTC
j_gene: TRBJ1-4; d_gene: NA; abundance: NA; v_gene: TRBV5-6; CDR3aa: CASSLHRRVGEKLFF; CDR3nt: TGTGCCAGCAGCTTGCATCGCAGGGTGGGTGAAAAACTGTTTTTT
j_gene: TRBJ1-5; d_gene: NA; abundance: few; v_gene: TRBV6-1; CDR3aa: CASSDTGGDGQPQHF; CDR3nt: TGTGCCAGCAGTGATACGGGAGGGGACGGTCAGCCCCAGCATTTT
j_gene: TRBJ1-6; d_gene: NA; abundance: few; v_gene: TRBV7-9; CDR3aa: CASSWGDLSSPLHF; CDR3nt: TGTGCCAGCAGCTGGGGGGATCTTTCATCACCCCTCCACTTT
j_gene: TRBJ2-2; d_gene: NA; abundance: NA; v_gene: TRBV13; CDR3aa: CASREQRGELFF; CDR3nt: TGTGCCAGCAGGGAACAGAGAGGGGAGCTGTTTTTT
j_gene: TRBJ2-3; d_gene: NA; abundance: NA; v_gene: TRBV6-6; CDR3aa: CASTGQDTQYF; CDR3nt: TGTGCCAGCACAGGGCAAGATACGCAGTATTTT
j_gene: TRBJ1-2; d_gene: NA; abundance: NA; v_gene: TRBV19; CDR3aa: CASTMTSPYGYTF; CDR3nt: TGTGCCAGTACTATGACATCCCCCTATGGCTACACCTTC
j_gene: TRBJ2-5; d_gene: TRBD1; abundance: NA; v_gene: TRBV18; CDR3aa: CASSQLTGTGGETQYF; CDR3nt: TGTGCCAGCTCACAGCTGACCGGGACAGGGGGAGAGACCCAGTACTTC